The 20 T cell receptor beta chains below come from one sample, sequenced in a study of metastatic and nonmetastatic thyroid tumors. TCRdb re-called the PCR reads through MiXCR. The sample has approximately 16,000 clones, roughly 23% seen once. Before thyroid surgery, none of the patients had received any treatment. Sequencing was carried out using blood. The receptors were gathered from a male donor with papillary thyroid cancer or a benign thyroid nodule (not recorded which). Some clones in this sample may be carry-over from other donors' samples.

The genes are TRBV4-1 and TRBJ2-7; TRBD2 is a possible D gene (5 bases). The germline V and J ends were trimmed by 5 bases and 0 bases, with 20 bases remaining between them. This CDR3 contains 17 residues. Germline values: CDR1 MGHRA, CDR2 YSYEKL. CDR3: CASSSRMTAGSSYEQYF. CDR3 DNA sequence: TGCGCCAGCAGCTCTCGAATGACGGCGGGCAGCTCCTACGAGCAGTACTTC.

The chain is built from TRBV18 and TRBJ2-7, with TRBD1 as a possible D gene (5 bases). The CDR3 is made up of 14 amino acids. Trimming removed 3 bases from V and 6 bases from J, with 15 bases in between. CDR1 and CDR2 (germline): KGHSH, LQKENI. The CDR3 reads CASSPGTKQGEQYF. The CDR3 DNA reads as TGTGCCAGCTCACCGGGAACGAAGCAGGGCGAGCAGTACTTC.

The chain combines TRBV3-1 with TRBJ2-7, with D possibly TRBD1 on 5 matching bases. Trimming stripped 5 bases from V and 7 bases from J, with 15 bases between. The CDR3 is made up of 13 amino acids. CDR1 and CDR2 (germline): LGHDT, YNNKEL (reference sequence). CDR3 sequence reads: CASSSGLVGEQYF. The CDR3 nucleotides read TGTGCCAGCAGCTCAGGGTTAGTTGGTGAGCAGTACTTC.

By share of the sample, this clone is medium-sized. The chain employs TRBV30 and TRBJ1-2; D perhaps matches TRBD1 (6 bases). Trimming left V 8 bases short and J 6 bases short, with 22 bases between. The CDR3 covers 14 residues. In germline, CDR1 is GTSNPN, CDR2 SVGIG (reference sequence). CDR3 in amino acids: CAGGGWAGYDGYTF. The CDR3 DNA is TGTGCCGGAGGGGGTTGGGCAGGGTACGATGGCTACACCTTC.

The chain has TRBV20-1 and TRBJ2-7, with a weak D call TRBD1 (6 bases). CDR1 is DFQATT and CDR2 is SNEGSKA in the germline V gene (reference sequence). CDR3 length: 18 residues. V lost 0 bases to trimming and J lost 1 base, with 22 bases between them. The CDR3 DNA is TGCAGTGCTAGAGATTATGGGGATAGCGAGGGGGATTCCTACGAGCAGTACTTC. It encodes CSARDYGDSEGDSYEQYF.

The sample holds one count of this clone. The chain couples TRBV5-1 to TRBJ2-7; no firm D call. Between the trimmed V and J ends, which lost 1 base and 5 bases, there was a span of 7 bases. The CDR3 has 12 residues. Germline V CDR1 and CDR2: SGHRS, YFSETQ. The DNA of the CDR3 is TGCGCCAGCAGCTTGAGCCAAAACGAGCAGTACTTC. Translated, it gives CASSLSQNEQYF.

In this sample, this clone turned up many times. V gene TRBV29-1 combines with J gene TRBJ2-2; D is perhaps TRBD2 (6 bases). Trimming took off 5 bases at V and 4 bases at J, with 14 bases between the two ends. This CDR3 has 14 residues. Germline V lookup: CDR1 SQVTM, CDR2 ANQGSEA. The CDR3 nucleotides read TGCAGCGTTTACGGGACTCCCTTCACCGGGGAGCTGTTTTTT. Protein: CSVYGTPFTGELFF.

By proportion, this clone is medium-sized. V is TRBV20-1 and J is TRBJ2-7; 9 nucleotides agree with TRBD1. Germline CDR1 reads DFQATT; CDR2 reads SNEGSKA (reference sequence). The CDR3 has 15 amino acids. Unmatched junction bases numbered 14, after V lost 5 bases and J lost 6 bases. This CDR3 is CSAYRSDRGRGEQYF. In DNA, the CDR3 is TGCAGTGCTTACCGGTCGGACAGGGGAAGGGGCGAGCAGTACTTC.

This clone was counted at least ten times. J is TRBJ2-7 and V is TRBV7-8, with D uncertain. V dropped 5 bases and J dropped 9 bases, with 14 bases sitting between them. CDR1 is SGHVS and CDR2 is FQNEAQ in the germline V gene. This CDR3 region has 12 residues. This CDR3 reads CASSVAPAWQYF. As DNA, the CDR3 is TGTGCCAGCAGCGTGGCCCCCGCTTGGCAGTACTTC.

This clone appeared many times. The chain employs TRBV6-4 and TRBJ2-2; D ambiguous. CDR3 length: 15 amino acids. V was cut by 2 bases and J by 3 bases, with 10 bases left in between. Looked up from germline, CDR1 is MRHNA and CDR2 is SNTAGT. This chain's CDR3 is CASSDGSGDTGELFF. CDR3 bases: TGTGCCAGCAGTGACGGGTCCGGCGACACCGGGGAGCTGTTTTTT.

This clone showed up many times. This may stem from a read error, because a much larger clone lies one nucleotide away. This same CDR3 is encoded by further DNA sequences in the sample. V and J are TRBV6-4 and TRBJ2-2; 10 bases fit TRBD1. The CDR3 length is 14 residues. Germline CDR1 and CDR2: MRHNA and SNTAGT. In DNA form, the CDR3 reads TGTGCCACCTCCGGGACAGGGGACACCGGGGAGCTGTTTTTC. Translation: CATSGTGDTGELFF.

This clone was counted many times. The chain joins TRBV3-1 to TRBJ2-1, with D tentatively TRBD2 (6 bases). Trimming shortened V by 2 bases and J by 1 base, and 15 bases separated the two germline ends. The CDR3 covers 17 residues. Germline V gene data show CDR1 as LGHDT and CDR2 as YNNKEL (reference sequence). The CDR3 nucleotides read TGTGCCAGCAGCCAACCCAGGGAGGTGGGGTCCTACAATGAGCAGTTCTTC. It codes for CASSQPREVGSYNEQFF.

This clone was counted ten times or more. This rearrangement joins TRBV20-1 to TRBJ1-6; TRBD1 matches 10 bases. The CDR3 sequence is 19 residues long. The ends lost 0 bases at V and 7 bases at J; junction bases unmatched: 15. In germline, CDR1 is DFQATT, CDR2 SNEGSKA (reference sequence). This chain's CDR3 is CSARETGTGERGGNSPLHF. The CDR3 DNA follows: TGCAGTGCTAGAGAGACCGGGACAGGGGAAAGAGGGGGCAATTCACCCCTCCACTTT.

The table lists this clone with a count of one. The chain employs TRBV5-1 and TRBJ2-7; D uncertain. The CDR3 spans 12 residues. Germline CDR1 is SGHRS and CDR2 is YFSETQ. The germline V and J ends were trimmed by 0 bases and 3 bases, with 4 bases remaining between them. CDR3 DNA sequence: TGCGCCAGCAGCTTGGGGGACTACGAGCAGTACTTC. Translated, it gives CASSLGDYEQYF.

This clone was found many times. The chain recombines TRBV4-2 with TRBJ2-2; 10 positions match TRBD2. Germline CDR1 reads LGHNA; CDR2 reads YNFKEQ. This CDR3 region has 17 residues. The V segment lost 2 bases and the J segment 1 base; nucleotides outside the gene matches: 4. In nucleotides, the CDR3 is TGTGCCAGCAGCCAACCCATAGCGGGGGGGAACACCGGGGAGCTGTTTTTT. Translating gives CASSQPIAGGNTGELFF.

This rearrangement joins TRBV5-1 to TRBJ2-1; D is perhaps TRBD1 (6 bases). The V and J ends lost 4 bases and 0 bases respectively, with 11 bases between them. Germline CDR1 SGHRS, CDR2 YFSETQ. This CDR3 has 15 residues. The CDR3 DNA reads TGCGCCAGCAGCAACAGGGTTAGCTCCTACAATGAGCAGTTCTTC. Its protein product is CASSNRVSSYNEQFF. Full variable domain (outside the CDR3, taken from reference TRBV5-1 and TRBJ2-1): KAGVTQTPRYLIKTRGQQVTLSCSPISGHRSVSWYQQTPGQGLQFLFEYFSETQRNKGNFPGRFSGRQFSNSRSEMNVSTLELGDSALYLCASSNRVSSYNEQFFGPGTRLTVL.

The chain combines TRBV5-1 with TRBJ2-1; 12 nucleotides line up with TRBD1. Losses at the gene ends were 2 bases for V and 8 bases for J; bases not matched to a gene: 14. Germline values: CDR1 SGHRS, CDR2 YFSETQ. The CDR3 loop spans 18 amino acids. DNA of the CDR3: TGCGCCAGCAGCTTACAACCGGGACAGGGGGCAAGATCCGATGAGCAGTTCTTC. Translating gives CASSLQPGQGARSDEQFF.

By its share, this clone is medium-sized. The V call is TRBV11-3, the J call TRBJ2-7; TRBD1 agrees at 10 bases. CDR3 length: 15 residues. V trimming: 5 bases; J trimming: 0 bases; junction bases outside the gene matches: 4. The germline V gene has CDR1 SGHNT and CDR2 YENEEA. The CDR3 nucleotides read TGTGCCAGCAGCCAGGGACAGGGGAGCTCCTACGAGCAGTACTTC. Its translation: CASSQGQGSSYEQYF.

This chain uses TRBV11-2 with TRBJ2-3; weak D call: TRBD2 (5 bases). The V gene's germline CDR1 is SGHAT and CDR2 FQNNGV. V lost 5 bases and J lost 6, with 21 bases in between. This CDR3 has 16 amino acids. CDR3 bases: TGTGCCAGCAGCCAAGAGTGGACCCCGAGGAGGGATACGCAGTATTTT. Encoded protein: CASSQEWTPRRDTQYF.

This chain connects TRBV30 to TRBJ1-2; TRBD1 might be the D (5 bases). Germline V gene lookup returns CDR1 GTSNPN and CDR2 SVGIG (reference sequence). The CDR3 contains 14 residues. V shed 4 bases and J shed 5 bases, with 17 bases lying between them. CDR3 amino acids: CAWNRDRTLYGYTF. Here the CDR3 DNA reads TGTGCCTGGAACCGGGACCGCACACTTTATGGCTACACCTTC. Combining the CDR3 with reference TRBV30 and TRBJ1-2 gives the whole variable domain SQTIHQWPATLVQPVGSPLSLECTVEGTSNPNLYWYRQAAGRGLQLLFYSVGIGQISSEVPQNLSASRPQDRQFILSSKKLLLSDSGFYLCAWNRDRTLYGYTFGSGTRLTVV.